This T cell receptor (beta chain) was documented in a study of shared clonotypes between healthy human individuals. General study points: Though the depth was large, rarefaction showed that sorted-subset sequencing was incomplete. Naive subsets generally exceeded memory subsets in estimated richness.

Generated by immunoSEQ multiplex PCR, the TCRdb table keeps only in-frame clones and is missing some. The repertoire holds about 590,000 clones, over 95% seen once, with 0.11% in the top ten. Trimming removed 0 bases from V and 6 bases from J, with 17 bases in between. In germline, CDR1 is MNHEY, CDR2 SVGAGI. The CDR3 length is 16 residues. Comment on this clone: The antigen remains unidentified.

CD45RO-negative cells were positively selected for CCR7, leaving out terminally differentiated effector memory CD45RA+ cells. Sequenced material: naive CD8+ T cells sorted from blood. V gene TRBV6-5 combines with J gene TRBJ1-2; maybe TRBD1 (5 bases). The TCR comes from a woman aged 30 to 39 in good health. The CDR3 nucleotides read TGTGCCAGCAGTTACTCGATAGGGGAGGTCTGGCATGGCTACACCTTC. Its translation: CASSYSIGEVWHGYTF.